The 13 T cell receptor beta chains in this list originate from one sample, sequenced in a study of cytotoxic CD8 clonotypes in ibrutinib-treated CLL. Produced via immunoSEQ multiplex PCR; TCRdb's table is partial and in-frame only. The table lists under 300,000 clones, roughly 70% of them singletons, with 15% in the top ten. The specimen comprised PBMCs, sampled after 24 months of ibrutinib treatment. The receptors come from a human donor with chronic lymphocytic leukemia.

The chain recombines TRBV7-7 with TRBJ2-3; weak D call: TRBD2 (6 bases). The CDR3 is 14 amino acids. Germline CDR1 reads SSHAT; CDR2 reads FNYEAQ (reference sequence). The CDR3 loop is CASGHLGTVETQYF. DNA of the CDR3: TGTGCTAGCGGCCACCTAGGTACGGTGGAGACGCAGTATTTT.

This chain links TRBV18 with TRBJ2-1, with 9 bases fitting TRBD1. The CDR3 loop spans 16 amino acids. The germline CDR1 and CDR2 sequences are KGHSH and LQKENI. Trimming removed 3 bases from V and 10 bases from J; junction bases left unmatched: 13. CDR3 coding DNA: TGTGCCAGCTCACCCGGTGGACAGGGGAATGGCGGGGAGCAGTTCTTC. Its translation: CASSPGGQGNGGEQFF.

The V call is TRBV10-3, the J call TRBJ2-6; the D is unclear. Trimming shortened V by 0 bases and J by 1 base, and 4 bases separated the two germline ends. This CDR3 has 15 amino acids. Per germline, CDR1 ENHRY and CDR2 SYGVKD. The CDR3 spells CAISESRSGANVLTF. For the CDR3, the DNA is TGTGCCATCAGTGAGTCGAGATCTGGGGCCAACGTCCTGACTTTC.

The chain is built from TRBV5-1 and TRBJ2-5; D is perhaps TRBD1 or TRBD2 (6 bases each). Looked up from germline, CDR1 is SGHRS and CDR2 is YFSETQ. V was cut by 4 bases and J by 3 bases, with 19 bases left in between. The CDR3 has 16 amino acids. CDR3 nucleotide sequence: TGCGCCAGCAGCCAACCTTCCGGGGGCCCGAAAGAGACCCAGTACTTC. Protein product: CASSQPSGGPKETQYF.

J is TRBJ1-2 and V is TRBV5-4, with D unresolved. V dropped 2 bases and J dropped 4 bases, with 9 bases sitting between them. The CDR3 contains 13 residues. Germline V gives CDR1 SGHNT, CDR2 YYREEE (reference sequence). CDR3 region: CASSLETVYGYTF. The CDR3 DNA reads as TGTGCCAGCAGCTTAGAAACGGTCTATGGCTACACCTTC.

The CDR3 DNA reads TGTGCCAGCAGTGAGACAGGGTTGGGGCAGCCCCAGCATTTT. Translation gives CASSETGLGQPQHF. The J gene is TRBJ1-5, the V gene TRBV25-1; 7 positions agree with TRBD1. Looked up from germline, CDR1 is MGHDK and CDR2 is SYGVNS. This CDR3 spans 14 amino acids. The V gene end was trimmed by 3 bases and the J gene end by 7 bases; junction bases not matched to a gene: 6.

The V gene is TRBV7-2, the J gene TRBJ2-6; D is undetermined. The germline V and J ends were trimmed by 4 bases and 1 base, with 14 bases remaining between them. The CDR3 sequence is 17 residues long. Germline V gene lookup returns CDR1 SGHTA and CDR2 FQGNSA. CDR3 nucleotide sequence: TGTGCCAGCAGCTATTCCCTCATTCTGTCTGGGGCCAACGTCCTGACTTTC. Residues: CASSYSLILSGANVLTF.

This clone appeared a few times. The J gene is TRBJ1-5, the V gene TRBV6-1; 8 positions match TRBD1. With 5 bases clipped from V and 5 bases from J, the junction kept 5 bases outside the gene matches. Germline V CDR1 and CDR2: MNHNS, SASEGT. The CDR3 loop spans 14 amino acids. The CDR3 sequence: CASSPMTGDQPQHF. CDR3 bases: TGTGCCAGCAGTCCAATGACAGGGGATCAGCCCCAGCATTTT.

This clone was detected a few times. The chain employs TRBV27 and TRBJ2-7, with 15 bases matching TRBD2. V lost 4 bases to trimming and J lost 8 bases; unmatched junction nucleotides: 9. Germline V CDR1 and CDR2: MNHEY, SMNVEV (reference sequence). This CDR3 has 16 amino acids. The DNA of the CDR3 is TGTGCCAGCAGTTCTGGGGGCGGACTAGCGGGAGGGAAGCAGTACTTC. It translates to CASSSGGGLAGGKQYF.

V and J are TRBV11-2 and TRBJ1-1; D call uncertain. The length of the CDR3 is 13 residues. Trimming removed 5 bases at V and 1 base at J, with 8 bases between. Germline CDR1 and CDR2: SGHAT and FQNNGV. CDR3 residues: CASSPGRNTEAFF. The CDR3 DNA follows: TGTGCCAGCAGCCCGGGTAGGAACACTGAAGCTTTCTTT.

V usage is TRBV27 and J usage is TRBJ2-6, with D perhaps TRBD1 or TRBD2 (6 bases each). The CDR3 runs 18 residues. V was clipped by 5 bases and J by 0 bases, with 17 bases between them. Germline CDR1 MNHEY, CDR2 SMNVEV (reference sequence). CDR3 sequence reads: CASSPWTAGLSGANVLTF. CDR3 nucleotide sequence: TGTGCCAGCAGTCCTTGGACAGCGGGCCTCTCTGGGGCCAACGTCCTGACTTTC.

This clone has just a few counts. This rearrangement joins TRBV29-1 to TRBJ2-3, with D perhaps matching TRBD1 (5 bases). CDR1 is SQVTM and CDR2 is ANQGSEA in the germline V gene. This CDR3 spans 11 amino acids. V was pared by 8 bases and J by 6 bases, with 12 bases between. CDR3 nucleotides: TGCAGCACAGGAAGTTTGGATACGCAGTATTTT. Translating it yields CSTGSLDTQYF.

The CDR3 is CASSLQGNTGELFF. CDR3 bases: TGCGCCAGCAGCTTACAGGGGAACACCGGGGAGCTGTTTTTT. The chain is built from TRBV5-1 and TRBJ2-2, with D perhaps matching TRBD1 (6 bases). The CDR3 sequence is 14 residues long. The germline V gene has CDR1 SGHRS and CDR2 YFSETQ. Deletions cut 2 bases from V and 1 base from J, with 6 bases between.